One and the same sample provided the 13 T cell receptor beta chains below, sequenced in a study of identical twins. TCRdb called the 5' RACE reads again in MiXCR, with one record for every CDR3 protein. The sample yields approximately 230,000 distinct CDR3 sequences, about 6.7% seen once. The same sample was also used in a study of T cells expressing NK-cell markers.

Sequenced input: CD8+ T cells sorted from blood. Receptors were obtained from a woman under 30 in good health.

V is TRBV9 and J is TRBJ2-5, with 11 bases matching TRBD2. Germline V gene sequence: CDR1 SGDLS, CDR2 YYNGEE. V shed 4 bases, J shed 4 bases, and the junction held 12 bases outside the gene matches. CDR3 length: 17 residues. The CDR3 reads CASSSSPQGTSGETQYF. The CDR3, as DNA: TGTGCCAGCAGCTCATCACCTCAAGGGACTAGCGGAGAGACCCAGTACTTC.

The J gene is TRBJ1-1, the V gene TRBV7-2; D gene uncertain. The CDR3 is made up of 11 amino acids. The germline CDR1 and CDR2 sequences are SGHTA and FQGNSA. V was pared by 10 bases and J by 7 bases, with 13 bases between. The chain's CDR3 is CATITDFEAFF. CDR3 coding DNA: TGTGCCACCATCACAGATTTTGAAGCTTTCTTT.

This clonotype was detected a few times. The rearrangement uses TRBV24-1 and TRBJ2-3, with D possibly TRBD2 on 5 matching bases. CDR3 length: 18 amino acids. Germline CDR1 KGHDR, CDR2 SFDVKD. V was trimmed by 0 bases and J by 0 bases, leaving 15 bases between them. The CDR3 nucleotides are TGTGCCACCAGTGATTTGAGTGGCGGGCCGATTAGCACAGATACGCAGTATTTT. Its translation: CATSDLSGGPISTDTQYF.

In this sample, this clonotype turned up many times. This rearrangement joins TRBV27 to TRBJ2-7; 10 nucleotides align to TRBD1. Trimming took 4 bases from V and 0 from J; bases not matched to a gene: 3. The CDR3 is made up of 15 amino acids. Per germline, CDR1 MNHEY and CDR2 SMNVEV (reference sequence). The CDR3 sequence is CASSWGQGSSYEQYF. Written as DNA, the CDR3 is TGTGCCAGCAGTTGGGGACAGGGGAGCTCCTACGAGCAGTACTTC.

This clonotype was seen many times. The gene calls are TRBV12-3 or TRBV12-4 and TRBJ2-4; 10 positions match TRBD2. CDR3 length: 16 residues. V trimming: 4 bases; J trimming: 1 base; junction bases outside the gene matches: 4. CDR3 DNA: TGTGCCAGCAGTTCGGGACTAGCGAAGGCCAAAAACATTCAGTACTTC. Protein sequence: CASSSGLAKAKNIQYF.

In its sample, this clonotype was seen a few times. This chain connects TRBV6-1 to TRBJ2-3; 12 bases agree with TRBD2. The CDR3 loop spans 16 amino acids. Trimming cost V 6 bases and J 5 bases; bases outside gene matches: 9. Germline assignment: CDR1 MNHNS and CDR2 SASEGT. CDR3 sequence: CASREDPGLAGDTQYF. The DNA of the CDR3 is TGTGCCAGCAGAGAGGATCCGGGACTAGCGGGAGATACGCAGTATTTT.

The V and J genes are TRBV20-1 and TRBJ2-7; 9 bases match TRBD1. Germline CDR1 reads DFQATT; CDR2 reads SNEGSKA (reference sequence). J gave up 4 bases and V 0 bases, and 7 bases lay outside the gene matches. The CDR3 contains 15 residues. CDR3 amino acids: CSARETGGPSYEQYF. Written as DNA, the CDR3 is TGCAGTGCTAGAGAAACAGGGGGCCCTAGTTACGAGCAGTACTTC.

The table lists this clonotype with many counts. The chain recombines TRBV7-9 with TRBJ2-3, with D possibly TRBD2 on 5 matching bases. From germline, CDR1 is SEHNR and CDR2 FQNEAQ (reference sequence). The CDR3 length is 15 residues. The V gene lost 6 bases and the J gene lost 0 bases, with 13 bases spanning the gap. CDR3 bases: TGTGCCAGCAGAGGAGAGGGAGCCAGCACAGATACGCAGTATTTT. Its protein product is CASRGEGASTDTQYF.

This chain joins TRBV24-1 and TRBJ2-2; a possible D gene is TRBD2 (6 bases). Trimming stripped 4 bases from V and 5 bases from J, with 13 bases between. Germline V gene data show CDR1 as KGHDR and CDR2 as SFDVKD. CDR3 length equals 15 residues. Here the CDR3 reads CATSDRGRGTGELFF. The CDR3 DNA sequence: TGTGCCACCAGTGACCGCGGCCGGGGGACCGGGGAGCTGTTTTTT.

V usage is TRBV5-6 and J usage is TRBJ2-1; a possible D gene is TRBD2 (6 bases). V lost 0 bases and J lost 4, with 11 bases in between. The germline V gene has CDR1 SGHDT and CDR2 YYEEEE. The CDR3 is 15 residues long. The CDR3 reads CASSLGRARYNEQFF. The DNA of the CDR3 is TGTGCCAGCAGCTTGGGGAGGGCTCGTTACAATGAGCAGTTCTTC.

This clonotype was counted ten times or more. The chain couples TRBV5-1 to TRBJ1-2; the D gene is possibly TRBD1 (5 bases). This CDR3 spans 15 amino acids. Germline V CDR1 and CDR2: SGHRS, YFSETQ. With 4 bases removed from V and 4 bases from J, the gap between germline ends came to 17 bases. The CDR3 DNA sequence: TGCGCCAGCAGCAAGGACGACGGGGCAATCTATGGCTACACCTTC. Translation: CASSKDDGAIYGYTF.

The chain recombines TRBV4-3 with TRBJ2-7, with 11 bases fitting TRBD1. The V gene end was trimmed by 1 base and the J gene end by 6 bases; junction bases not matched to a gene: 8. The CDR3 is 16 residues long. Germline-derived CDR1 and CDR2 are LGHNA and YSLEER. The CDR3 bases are TGCGCCAGCAGCCAAGGCCCAGGACAGGGGGCGTCCGAGCAGTACTTC. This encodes CASSQGPGQGASEQYF.

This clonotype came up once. Written as DNA, the CDR3 is TGTGCTAGTGGTTTGGTACTAGTAGCGGGGGGGACCTCCTACAATGAGCAGTTCTTC. Translation: CASGLVLVAGGTSYNEQFF. The chain is built from TRBV12-5 and TRBJ2-1, with 11 bases lining up with TRBD2. The CDR3 has 19 residues. CDR1 LGHNT and CDR2 FRNRAP come from the germline V gene. J was trimmed by 0 bases and V by 0 bases; bases with no gene match: 7.